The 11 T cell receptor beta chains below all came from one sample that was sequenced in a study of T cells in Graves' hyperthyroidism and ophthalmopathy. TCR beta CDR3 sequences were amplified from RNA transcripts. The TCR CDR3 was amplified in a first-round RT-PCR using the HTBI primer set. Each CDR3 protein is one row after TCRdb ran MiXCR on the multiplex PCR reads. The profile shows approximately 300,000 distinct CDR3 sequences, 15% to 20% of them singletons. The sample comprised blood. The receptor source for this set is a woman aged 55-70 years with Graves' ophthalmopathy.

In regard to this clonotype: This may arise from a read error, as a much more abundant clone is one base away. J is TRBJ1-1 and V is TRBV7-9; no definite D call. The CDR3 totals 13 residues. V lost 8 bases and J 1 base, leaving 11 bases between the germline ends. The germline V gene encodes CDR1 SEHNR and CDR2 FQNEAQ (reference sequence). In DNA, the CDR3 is TGTGCCAGCGGCCGCACAGAGAACACTGAAGCTTTCTTT. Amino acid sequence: CASGRTENTEAFF.

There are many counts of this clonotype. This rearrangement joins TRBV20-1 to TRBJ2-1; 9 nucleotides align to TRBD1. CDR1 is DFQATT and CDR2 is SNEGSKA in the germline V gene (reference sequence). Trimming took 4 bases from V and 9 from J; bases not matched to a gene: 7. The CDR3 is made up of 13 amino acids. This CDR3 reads CSATTTGGVEQFF. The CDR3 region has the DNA TGCAGTGCTACGACAACAGGGGGCGTTGAGCAGTTCTTC.

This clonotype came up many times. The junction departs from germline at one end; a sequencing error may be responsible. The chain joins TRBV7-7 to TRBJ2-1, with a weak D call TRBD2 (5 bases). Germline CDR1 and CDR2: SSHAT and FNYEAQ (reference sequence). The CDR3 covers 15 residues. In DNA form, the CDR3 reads TGTGCTAGCAGCTTATTGGGCGGGCCTAGGGATGAGCAGTTCTTC. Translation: CASSLLGGPRDEQFF.

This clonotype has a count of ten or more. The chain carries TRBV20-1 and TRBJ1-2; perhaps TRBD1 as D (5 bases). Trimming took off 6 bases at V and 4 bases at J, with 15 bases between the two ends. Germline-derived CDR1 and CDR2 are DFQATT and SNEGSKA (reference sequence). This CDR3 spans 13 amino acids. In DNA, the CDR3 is TGCAGTGCCCAAGGCTTCGACAGCTATGGCTACACCTTC. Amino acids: CSAQGFDSYGYTF.

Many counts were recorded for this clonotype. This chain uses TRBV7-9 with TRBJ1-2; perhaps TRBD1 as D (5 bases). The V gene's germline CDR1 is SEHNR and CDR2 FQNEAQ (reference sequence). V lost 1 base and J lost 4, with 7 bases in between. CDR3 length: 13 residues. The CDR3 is CASSLGGSYGYTF. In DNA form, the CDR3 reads TGTGCCAGCAGCTTAGGGGGGAGCTATGGCTACACCTTC. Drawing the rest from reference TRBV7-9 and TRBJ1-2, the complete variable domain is DTGVSQNPRHKITKRGQNVTFRCDPISEHNRLYWYRQTLGQGPEFLTYFQNEAQLEKSRLLSDRFSAERPKGSFSTLEIQRTEQGDSAMYLCASSLGGSYGYTFGSGTRLTVV.

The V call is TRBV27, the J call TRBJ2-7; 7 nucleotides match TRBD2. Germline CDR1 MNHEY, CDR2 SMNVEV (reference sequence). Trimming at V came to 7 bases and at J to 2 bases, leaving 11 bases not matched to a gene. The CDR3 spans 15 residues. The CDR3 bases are TGTGCCAGCATGGGCGGGCCTGCGGGAGCCTACGAGCAGTACTTC. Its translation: CASMGGPAGAYEQYF.

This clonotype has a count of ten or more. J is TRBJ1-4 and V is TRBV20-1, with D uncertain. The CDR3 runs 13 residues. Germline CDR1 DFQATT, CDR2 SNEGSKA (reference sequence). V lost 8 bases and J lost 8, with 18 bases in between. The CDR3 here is CSSPGPGREKLFF. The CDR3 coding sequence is TGCAGTTCTCCGGGCCCCGGGCGAGAAAAACTGTTTTTT.

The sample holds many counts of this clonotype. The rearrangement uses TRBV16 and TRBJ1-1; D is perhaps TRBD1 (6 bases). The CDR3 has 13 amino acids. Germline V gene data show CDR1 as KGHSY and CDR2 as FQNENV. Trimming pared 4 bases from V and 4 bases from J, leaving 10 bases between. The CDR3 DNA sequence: TGTGCCAGCAGCCGAACGGGGGCCACTGAAGCTTTCTTT. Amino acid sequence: CASSRTGATEAFF.

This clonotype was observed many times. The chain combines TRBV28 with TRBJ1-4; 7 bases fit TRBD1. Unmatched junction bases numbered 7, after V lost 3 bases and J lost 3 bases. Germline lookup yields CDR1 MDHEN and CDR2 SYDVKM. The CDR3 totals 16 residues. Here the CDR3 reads CASSLATGRANEKLFF. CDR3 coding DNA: TGTGCCAGCAGTTTGGCGACAGGGCGGGCTAATGAAAAACTGTTTTTT.

The CDR3 bases are TGTGCCAGCTCACCAACCGAGCAGCAGGGGGGCCTCCACTTT. Translation gives CASSPTEQQGGLHF. J is TRBJ1-6 and V is TRBV18; 7 bases are a match to TRBD1. This CDR3 spans 14 amino acids. CDR1 is KGHSH and CDR2 is LQKENI in the germline V gene. V was pared by 2 bases and J by 15 bases, with 10 bases of the junction left unmatched.

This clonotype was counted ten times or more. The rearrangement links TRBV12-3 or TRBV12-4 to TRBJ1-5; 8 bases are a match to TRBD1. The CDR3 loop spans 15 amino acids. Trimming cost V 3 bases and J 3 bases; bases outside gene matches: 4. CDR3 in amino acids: CASSFAGGLNQPQHF. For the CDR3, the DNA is TGTGCCAGCAGTTTCGCAGGGGGCCTCAATCAGCCCCAGCATTTT.